This record concerns one T cell receptor (beta chain) sequence. This entry belongs to a study of blood T cell repertoires in COVID-19. At the level of the study: Sites across the United States, Italy and Spain contributed samples from acute and convalescent COVID-19.

V was clipped by 4 bases and J by 2 bases, with 12 bases between them. The CDR3 has 14 amino acids. Germline values: CDR1 MNHEY, CDR2 SMNVEV (reference sequence). Authors' methods: Amplification from reference gene primers served as the basis for estimated nucleated cell counts. Sequencing used immunoSEQ multiplex PCR; TCRdb keeps in-frame clones, though not all of them. D and trimming were read from the DNA, whereas the V and J calls and clone size are those reported in that table. The sample has 120,000 to 150,000 clones; approximately 89% are singletons. The sample consisted of peripheral blood. The chain couples TRBV27 to TRBJ2-7; D perhaps matches TRBD2 (6 bases). This receptor was taken from a human donor in a cohort sampled during active COVID-19. DNA for the CDR3: TGTGCCAGCAGTTGGGCCGGAGGGGCCTACGAGCAGTACTTC. Amino acid sequence: CASSWAGGAYEQYF.